This T cell receptor beta chain was identified during a study of CD8+CD57+ T cells in acquired aplastic anemia. The CDR3 sequence is 16 residues long. Germline lookup yields CDR1 KGHSH and CDR2 LQKENI. V lost 6 bases to trimming and J lost 0 bases, with 15 bases between them. This clonotype was found a few times. Both TCR beta VDJ combination and CDR3 sequence profiling were carried out. Genomic DNA was the template for this profiling. In TCRdb, the reads were re-called with MiXCR into one record per CDR3 protein. The top ten hold under 3.5% of the sample, which has 150,000 to 200,000 distinct CDR3 sequences, about half seen once.

Sequencing input: sorted CD4+, CD8+, or CD8+CD57+ T cells (not recorded which) from PBMCs. This sequence joins TRBV18 and TRBJ1-3; tentatively, D is TRBD1 (6 bases). The receptor's source is a human donor in good health. The CDR3 protein is CASSPLKDSSGNTIYF. DNA of the CDR3: TGTGCCAGCTCCCCGTTAAAGGACAGCTCTGGAAACACCATATATTTT. Full variable domain (rest looked up from reference TRBV18 and TRBJ1-3): NAGVMQNPRHLVRRRGQEARLRCSPMKGHSHVYWYRQLPEEGLKFMVYLQKENIIDESGMPKERFSAEFPKEGPSILRIQQVVRGDSAAYFCASSPLKDSSGNTIYFGEGSWLTVV.